The sequence of this T cell receptor beta chain was determined in a study of control samples from healthy donors and cancer patients. This clone was observed a handful of times. V lost 4 bases to trimming and J lost 11 bases, with 14 bases between them. Per germline, CDR1 SGHVS and CDR2 FQNEAQ. CDR3 length: 12 amino acids. The table came from immunoSEQ multiplex PCR; TCRdb's copy has only in-frame clones and leaves some out. Of roughly 86,000 clones listed, 90% to 95% are singletons. V and J are TRBV7-8 and TRBJ1-1, with D possibly being TRBD1 (5 bases). Sequencing was done on a sample of blood. The sequence derives from a woman aged 25 to 39 in good health. DNA for the CDR3: TGTGCCAGCAGCTGGGGCTCTACTGGGGCTTTCTTT. Translating gives CASSWGSTGAFF.